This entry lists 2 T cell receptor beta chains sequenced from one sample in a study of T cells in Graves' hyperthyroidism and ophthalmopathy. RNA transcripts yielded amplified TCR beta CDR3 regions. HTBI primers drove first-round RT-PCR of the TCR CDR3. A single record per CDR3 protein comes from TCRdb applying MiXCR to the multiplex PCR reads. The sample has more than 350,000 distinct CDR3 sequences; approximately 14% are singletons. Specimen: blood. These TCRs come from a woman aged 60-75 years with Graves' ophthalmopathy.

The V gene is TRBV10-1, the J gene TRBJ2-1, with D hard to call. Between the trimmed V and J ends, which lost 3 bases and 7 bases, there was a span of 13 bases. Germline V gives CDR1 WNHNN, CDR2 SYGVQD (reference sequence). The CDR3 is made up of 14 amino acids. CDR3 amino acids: CASSDGGVFNEQFF. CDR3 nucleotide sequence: TGCGCCAGCAGTGATGGCGGAGTCTTTAATGAGCAGTTCTTC.

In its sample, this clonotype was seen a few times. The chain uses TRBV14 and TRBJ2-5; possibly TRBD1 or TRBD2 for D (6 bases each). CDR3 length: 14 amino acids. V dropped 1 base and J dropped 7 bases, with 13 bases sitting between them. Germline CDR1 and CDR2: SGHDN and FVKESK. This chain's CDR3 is CASSQVRGLGTQYF. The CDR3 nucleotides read TGTGCCAGCAGCCAAGTCCGGGGGCTGGGGACCCAGTACTTC.